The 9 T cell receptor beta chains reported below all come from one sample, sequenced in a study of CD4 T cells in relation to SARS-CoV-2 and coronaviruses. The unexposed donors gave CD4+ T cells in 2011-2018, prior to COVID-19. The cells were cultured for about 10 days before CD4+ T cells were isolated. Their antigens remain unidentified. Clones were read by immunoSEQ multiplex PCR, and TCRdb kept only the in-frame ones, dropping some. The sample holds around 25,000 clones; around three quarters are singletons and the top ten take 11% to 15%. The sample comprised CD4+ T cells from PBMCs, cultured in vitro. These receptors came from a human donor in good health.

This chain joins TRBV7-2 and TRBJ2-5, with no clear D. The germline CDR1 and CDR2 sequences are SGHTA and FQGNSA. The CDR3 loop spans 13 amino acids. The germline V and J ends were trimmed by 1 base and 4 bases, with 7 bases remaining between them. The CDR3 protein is CASSLGHLETQYF. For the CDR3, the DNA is TGTGCCAGCAGCTTAGGACACCTAGAGACCCAGTACTTC.

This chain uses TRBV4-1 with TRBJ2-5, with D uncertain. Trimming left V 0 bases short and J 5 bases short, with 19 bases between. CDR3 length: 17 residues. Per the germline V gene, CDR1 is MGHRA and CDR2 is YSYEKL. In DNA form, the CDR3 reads TGCGCCAGCAGCCAAGAGGGAATAGGATCACCCAGGGAGACCCAGTACTTC. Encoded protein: CASSQEGIGSPRETQYF.

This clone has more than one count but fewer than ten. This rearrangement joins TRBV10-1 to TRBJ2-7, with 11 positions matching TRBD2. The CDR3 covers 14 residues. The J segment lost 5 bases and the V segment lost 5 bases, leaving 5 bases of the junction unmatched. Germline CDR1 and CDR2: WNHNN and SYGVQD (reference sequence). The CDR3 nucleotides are TGCGCCAGCAGTCCTAGCGGGGGGTTTGACGAGCAGTACTTC. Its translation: CASSPSGGFDEQYF.

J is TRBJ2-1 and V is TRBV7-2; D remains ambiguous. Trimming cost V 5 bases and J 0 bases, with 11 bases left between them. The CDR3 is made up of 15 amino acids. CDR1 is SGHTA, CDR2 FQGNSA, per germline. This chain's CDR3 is CASSADFGSYNEQFF. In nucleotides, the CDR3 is TGTGCCAGCAGCGCTGACTTTGGCTCCTACAATGAGCAGTTCTTC.

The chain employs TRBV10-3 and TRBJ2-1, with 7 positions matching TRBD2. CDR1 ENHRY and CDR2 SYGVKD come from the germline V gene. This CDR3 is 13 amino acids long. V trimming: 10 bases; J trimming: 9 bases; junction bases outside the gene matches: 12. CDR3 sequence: CATLGLAESEQFF. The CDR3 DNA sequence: TGTGCCACCCTCGGTCTAGCGGAGAGTGAGCAGTTCTTC.

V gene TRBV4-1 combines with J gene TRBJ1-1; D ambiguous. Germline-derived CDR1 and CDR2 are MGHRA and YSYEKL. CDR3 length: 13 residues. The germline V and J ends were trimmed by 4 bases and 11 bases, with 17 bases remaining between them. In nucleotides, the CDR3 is TGCGCCAGCAGCCTGGGCCCCGATGAGGTTGCTTTCTTT. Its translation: CASSLGPDEVAFF.

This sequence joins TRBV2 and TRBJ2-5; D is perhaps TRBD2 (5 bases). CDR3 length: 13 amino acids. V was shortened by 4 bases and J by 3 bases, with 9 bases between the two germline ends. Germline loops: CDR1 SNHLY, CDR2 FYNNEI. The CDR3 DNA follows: TGTGCCAGCAGTGCAGTGAGGGAAGAGACCCAGTACTTC. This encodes CASSAVREETQYF.

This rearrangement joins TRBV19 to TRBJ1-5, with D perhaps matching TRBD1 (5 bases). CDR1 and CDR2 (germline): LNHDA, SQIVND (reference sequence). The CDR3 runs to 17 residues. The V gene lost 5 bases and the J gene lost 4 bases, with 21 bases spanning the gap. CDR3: CASSPTSFMGVNQPQHF. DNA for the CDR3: TGTGCCAGTAGTCCCACCTCCTTTATGGGGGTGAATCAGCCCCAGCATTTT. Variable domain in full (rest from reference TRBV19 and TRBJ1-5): DGGITQSPKYLFRKEGQNVTLSCEQNLNHDAMYWYRQDPGQGLRLIYYSQIVNDFQKGDIAEGYSVSREKKESFPLTVTSAQKNPTAFYLCASSPTSFMGVNQPQHFGDGTRLSIL.

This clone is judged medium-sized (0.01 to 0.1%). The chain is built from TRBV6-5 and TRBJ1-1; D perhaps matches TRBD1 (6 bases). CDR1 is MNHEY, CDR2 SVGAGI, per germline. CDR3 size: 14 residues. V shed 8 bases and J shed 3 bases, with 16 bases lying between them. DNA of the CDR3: TGTGCCAGCGGACAGTCGGCGGGAGACACTGAAGCTTTCTTT. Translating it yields CASGQSAGDTEAFF.